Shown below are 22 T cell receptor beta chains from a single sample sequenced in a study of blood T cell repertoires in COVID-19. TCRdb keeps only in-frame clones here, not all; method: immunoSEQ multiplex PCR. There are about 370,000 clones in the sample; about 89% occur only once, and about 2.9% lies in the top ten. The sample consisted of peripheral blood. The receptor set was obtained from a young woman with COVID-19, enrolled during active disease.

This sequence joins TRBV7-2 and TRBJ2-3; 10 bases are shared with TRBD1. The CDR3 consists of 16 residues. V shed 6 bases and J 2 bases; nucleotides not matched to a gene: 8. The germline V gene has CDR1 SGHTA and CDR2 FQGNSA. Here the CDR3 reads CASSRTGTGDTDTQYF. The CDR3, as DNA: TGTGCCAGCAGTAGAACCGGGACAGGGGACACAGATACGCAGTATTTT.

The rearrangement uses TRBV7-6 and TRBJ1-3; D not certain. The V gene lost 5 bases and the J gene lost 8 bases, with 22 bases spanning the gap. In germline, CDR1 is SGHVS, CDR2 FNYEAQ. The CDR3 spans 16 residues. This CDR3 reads CASSPRLEGFWDTIYF. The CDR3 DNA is TGTGCCAGCAGCCCCCGGCTCGAGGGATTTTGGGACACCATATATTTT.

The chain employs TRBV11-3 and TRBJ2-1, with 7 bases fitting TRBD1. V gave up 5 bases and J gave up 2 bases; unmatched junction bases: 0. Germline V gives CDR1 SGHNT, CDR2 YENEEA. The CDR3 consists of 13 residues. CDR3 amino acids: CASSQGAYNEQFF. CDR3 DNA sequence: TGTGCCAGCAGCCAGGGGGCCTACAATGAGCAGTTCTTC.

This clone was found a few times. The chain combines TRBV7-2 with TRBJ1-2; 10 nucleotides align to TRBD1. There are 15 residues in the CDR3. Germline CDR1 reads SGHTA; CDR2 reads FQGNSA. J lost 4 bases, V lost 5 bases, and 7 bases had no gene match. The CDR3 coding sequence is TGTGCCAGCAGCCCAGGGACAGGGGTCTCCTATGGCTACACCTTC. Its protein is CASSPGTGVSYGYTF.

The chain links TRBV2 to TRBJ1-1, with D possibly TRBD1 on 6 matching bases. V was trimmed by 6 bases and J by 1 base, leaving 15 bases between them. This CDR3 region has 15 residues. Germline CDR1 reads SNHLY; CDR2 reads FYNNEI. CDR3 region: CASSDDMDRNTEAFF. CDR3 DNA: TGTGCCAGCAGCGACGACATGGACAGGAACACTGAAGCTTTCTTT. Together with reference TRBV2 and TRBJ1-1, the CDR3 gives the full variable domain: EPEVTQTPSHQVTQMGQEVILRCVPISNHLYFYWYRQILGQKVEFLVSFYNNEISEKSEIFDDQFSVERPDGSNFTLKIRSTKLEDSAMYFCASSDDMDRNTEAFFGQGTRLTVV.

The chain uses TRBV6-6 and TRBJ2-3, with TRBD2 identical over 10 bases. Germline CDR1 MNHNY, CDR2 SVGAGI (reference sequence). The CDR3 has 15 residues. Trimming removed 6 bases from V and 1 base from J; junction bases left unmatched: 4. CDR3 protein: CASSYGLAGTDTQYF. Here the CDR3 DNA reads TGTGCCAGCAGCTACGGACTAGCGGGCACAGATACGCAGTATTTT.

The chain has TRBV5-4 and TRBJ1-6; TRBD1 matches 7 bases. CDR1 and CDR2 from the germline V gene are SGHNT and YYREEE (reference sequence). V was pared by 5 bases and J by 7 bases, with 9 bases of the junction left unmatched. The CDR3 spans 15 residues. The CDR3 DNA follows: TGTGCCAGCAGAGCCTCAGGGGGAAGGAATTCACCCCTCCACTTT. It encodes CASRASGGRNSPLHF.

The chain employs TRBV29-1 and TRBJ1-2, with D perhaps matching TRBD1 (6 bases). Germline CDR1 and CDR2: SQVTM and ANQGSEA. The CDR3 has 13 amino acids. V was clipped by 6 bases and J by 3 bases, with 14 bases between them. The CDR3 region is CSVRNGGDYGYTF. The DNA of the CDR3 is TGCAGCGTCCGAAATGGGGGCGACTATGGCTACACCTTC.

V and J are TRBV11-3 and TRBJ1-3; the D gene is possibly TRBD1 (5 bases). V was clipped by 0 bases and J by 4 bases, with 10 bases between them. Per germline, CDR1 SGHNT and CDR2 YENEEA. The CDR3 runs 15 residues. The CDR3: CASSLDSGRGNTIYF. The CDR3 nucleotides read TGTGCCAGCAGCTTAGACTCAGGGCGCGGAAACACCATATATTTT.

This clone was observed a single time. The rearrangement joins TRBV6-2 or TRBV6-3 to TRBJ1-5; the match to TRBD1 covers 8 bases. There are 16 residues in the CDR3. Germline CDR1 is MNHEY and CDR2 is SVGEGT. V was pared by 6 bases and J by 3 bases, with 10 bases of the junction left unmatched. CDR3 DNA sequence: TGTGCCAGCAGCTCTCTTTTGGGACAGGCCAATCAGCCCCAGCATTTT. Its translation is CASSSLLGQANQPQHF.

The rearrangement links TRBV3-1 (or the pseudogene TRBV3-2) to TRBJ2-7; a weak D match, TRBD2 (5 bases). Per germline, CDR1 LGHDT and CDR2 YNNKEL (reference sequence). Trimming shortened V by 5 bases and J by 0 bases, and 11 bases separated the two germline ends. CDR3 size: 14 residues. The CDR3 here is CASSSRTPSYEQYV. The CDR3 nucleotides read TGTGCCAGCAGCAGCCGGACTCCCTCCTACGAGCAGTACGTC.

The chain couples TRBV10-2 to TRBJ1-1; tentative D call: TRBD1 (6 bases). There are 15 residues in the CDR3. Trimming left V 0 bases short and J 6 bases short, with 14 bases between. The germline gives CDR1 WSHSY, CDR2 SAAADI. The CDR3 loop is CASSESAGGIAEAFF. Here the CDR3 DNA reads TGCGCCAGCAGTGAGTCGGCGGGGGGCATAGCTGAAGCTTTCTTT.

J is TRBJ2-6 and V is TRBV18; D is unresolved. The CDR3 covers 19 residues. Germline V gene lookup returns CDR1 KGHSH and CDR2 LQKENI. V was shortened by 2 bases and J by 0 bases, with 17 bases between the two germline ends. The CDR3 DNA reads TGTGCCAGCTCACCATCGGCAGCCCGACAATTCTCTGGGGCCAACGTCCTGACTTTC. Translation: CASSPSAARQFSGANVLTF.

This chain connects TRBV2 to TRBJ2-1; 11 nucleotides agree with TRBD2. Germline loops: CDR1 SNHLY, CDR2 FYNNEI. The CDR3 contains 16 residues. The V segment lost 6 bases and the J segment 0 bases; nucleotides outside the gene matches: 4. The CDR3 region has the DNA TGTGCCAGCAGCGTGACTAGCGGGATCTCCTACAATGAGCAGTTCTTC. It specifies CASSVTSGISYNEQFF. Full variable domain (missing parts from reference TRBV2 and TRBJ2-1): EPEVTQTPSHQVTQMGQEVILRCVPISNHLYFYWYRQILGQKVEFLVSFYNNEISEKSEIFDDQFSVERPDGSNFTLKIRSTKLEDSAMYFCASSVTSGISYNEQFFGPGTRLTVL.

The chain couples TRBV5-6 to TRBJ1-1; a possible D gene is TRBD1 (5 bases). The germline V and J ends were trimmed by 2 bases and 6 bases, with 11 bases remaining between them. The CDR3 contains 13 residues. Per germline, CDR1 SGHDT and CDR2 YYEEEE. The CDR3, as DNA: TGTGCCAGCAGCTTCGATGGAGGGGCTGAAGCTTTCTTT. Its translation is CASSFDGGAEAFF.

The CDR3 loop is CASSQGQGNEQFF. CDR3 nucleotides: TGTGCCAGCAGCCAAGGACAGGGGAATGAGCAGTTCTTC. This chain joins TRBV3-1 (or the pseudogene TRBV3-2) and TRBJ2-1; 8 bases are shared with TRBD1. V lost 1 base, J lost 7 bases, and 0 bases stayed unmatched. Germline V lookup: CDR1 LGHDT, CDR2 YNNKEL (reference sequence). CDR3 length: 13 residues.

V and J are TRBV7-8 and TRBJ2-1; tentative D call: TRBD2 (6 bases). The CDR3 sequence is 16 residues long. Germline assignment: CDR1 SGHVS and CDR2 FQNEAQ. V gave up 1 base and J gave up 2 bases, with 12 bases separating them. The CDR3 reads CASSLGGDWAYNEQFF. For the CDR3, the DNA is TGTGCCAGCAGCTTAGGGGGGGACTGGGCCTACAATGAGCAGTTCTTC.

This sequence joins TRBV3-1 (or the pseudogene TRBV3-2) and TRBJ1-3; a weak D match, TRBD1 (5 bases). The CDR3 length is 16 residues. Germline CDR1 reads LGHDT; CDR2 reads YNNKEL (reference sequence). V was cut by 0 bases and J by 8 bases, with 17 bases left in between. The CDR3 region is CASSQDRGRPRDTIYF. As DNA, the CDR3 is TGTGCCAGCAGCCAAGATAGGGGTCGCCCCCGGGACACCATATATTTT.

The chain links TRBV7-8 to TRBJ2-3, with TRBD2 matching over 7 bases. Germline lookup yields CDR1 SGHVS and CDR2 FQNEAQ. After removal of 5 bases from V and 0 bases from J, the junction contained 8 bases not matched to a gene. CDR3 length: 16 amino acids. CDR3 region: CASSLLAGPSTDTQYF. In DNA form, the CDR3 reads TGTGCCAGCAGCCTGTTAGCGGGTCCCAGCACAGATACGCAGTATTTT.

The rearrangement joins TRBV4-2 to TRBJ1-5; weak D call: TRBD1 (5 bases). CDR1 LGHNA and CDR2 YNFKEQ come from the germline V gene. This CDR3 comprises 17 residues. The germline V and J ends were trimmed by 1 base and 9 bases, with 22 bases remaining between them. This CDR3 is CASSQVSGTGVYRPQHF. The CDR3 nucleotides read TGTGCCAGCAGCCAAGTGTCTGGGACGGGGGTCTATCGGCCCCAGCATTTT.

Written as DNA, the CDR3 is TGTGCCATCAGTAGCGGGTTTAGGGATGAGCAGTTCTTC. Translating it yields CAISSGFRDEQFF. The chain carries TRBV10-3 and TRBJ2-1, with D perhaps TRBD2 (6 bases). V was shortened by 5 bases and J by 8 bases, with 13 bases between the two germline ends. This CDR3 contains 13 residues. In germline, CDR1 is ENHRY, CDR2 SYGVKD.

CDR3 residues: CASTPEGLAGVSKETQYF. CDR3 bases: TGTGCCAGCACCCCGGAGGGACTAGCGGGAGTTAGTAAGGAGACCCAGTACTTC. The chain links TRBV2 to TRBJ2-5, with 14 bases fitting TRBD2. Trimming at V came to 7 bases and at J to 5 bases, leaving 15 bases not matched to a gene. The CDR3 has 18 residues. CDR1 is SNHLY and CDR2 is FYNNEI in the germline V gene.